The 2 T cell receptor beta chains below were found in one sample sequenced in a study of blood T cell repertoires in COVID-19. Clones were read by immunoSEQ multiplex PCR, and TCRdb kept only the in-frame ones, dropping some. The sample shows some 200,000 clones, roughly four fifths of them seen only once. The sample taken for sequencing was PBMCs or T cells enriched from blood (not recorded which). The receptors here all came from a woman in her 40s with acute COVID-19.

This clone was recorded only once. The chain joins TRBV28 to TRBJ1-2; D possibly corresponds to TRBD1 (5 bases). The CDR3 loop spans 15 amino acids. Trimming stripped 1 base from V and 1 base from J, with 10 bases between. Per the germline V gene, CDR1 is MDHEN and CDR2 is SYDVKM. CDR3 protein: CASSLSDSFNYGYTF. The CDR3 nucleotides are TGTGCCAGCAGTTTATCTGACAGCTTTAACTATGGCTACACCTTC.

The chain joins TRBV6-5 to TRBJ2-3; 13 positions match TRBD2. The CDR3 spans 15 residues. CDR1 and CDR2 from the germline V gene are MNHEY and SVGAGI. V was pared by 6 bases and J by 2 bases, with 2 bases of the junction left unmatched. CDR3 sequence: CASRTSGRSTDTQYF. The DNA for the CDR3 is TGTGCCAGCAGGACTAGCGGGAGGTCCACAGATACGCAGTATTTT.